This is a list of T cell receptor beta chains from one sample in a study of T cell clonotyping in hematopoietic cell transplantation. Some clones are missing from TCRdb's copy, which holds only in-frame ones; the method was immunoSEQ multiplex PCR. The table lists about 29,000 clones, roughly 90% of them singletons. Sample: PBMCs, taken 100 days after allogeneic stem cell transplant. The receptor source for this set is a female patient in her fifties who had an allogeneic stem cell transplant from a related donor, so the T cells may come from the graft donor. Some clones in this sample may be carry-over from other donors' samples. Both conserved end residues are part of each CDR3. A D gene is named only where the DNA matches it firmly. Where a row states a size, it is once, few, many or the class of an expanded clone; other rows omit it.

clone size: .; J gene: TRBJ1-5; V gene: TRBV7-2; D gene: .; CDR3 length: 15; CDR3 DNA: TGTGCCAGCAGCTTAGGGACCCACTCCAATCAGCCCCAGCATTTT; CDR3 protein: CASSLGTHSNQPQHF
clone size: .; J gene: TRBJ1-1; V gene: TRBV18; D gene: TRBD1; CDR3 length: 14; CDR3 DNA: TGTGCCAGCTCGCCGGGACAGGGAGTTCCTGAAGCTTTCTTT; CDR3 protein: CASSPGQGVPEAFF
clone size: .; J gene: TRBJ2-3; V gene: TRBV13; D gene: .; CDR3 length: 11; CDR3 DNA: TGTGCCAGCAGCTTAGTAGATACGCAGTATTTT; CDR3 protein: CASSLVDTQYF
clone size: .; J gene: TRBJ1-1; V gene: TRBV5-6; D gene: .; CDR3 length: 16; CDR3 DNA: TGTGCCAGCAGCTTGGGCCTAGGGACAAAGGACACTGAAGCTTTCTTT; CDR3 protein: CASSLGLGTKDTEAFF
clone size: .; J gene: TRBJ1-6; V gene: TRBV2; D gene: .; CDR3 length: 13; CDR3 DNA: TGTGCCAGCAGTGAATTTGGGAATTCACCCCTCCACTTT; CDR3 protein: CASSEFGNSPLHF
clone size: .; J gene: TRBJ2-3; V gene: TRBV7-9; D gene: TRBD2; CDR3 length: 15; CDR3 DNA: TGTGCCAGCAGCCGCACTAGCGGTAGCACAGATACGCAGTATTTT; CDR3 protein: CASSRTSGSTDTQYF
clone size: .; J gene: TRBJ1-5; V gene: TRBV7-9; D gene: TRBD1; CDR3 length: 14; CDR3 DNA: TGTGCCAGCAGCTTGAGGGGGCACGATCAGCCCCAGCATTTT; CDR3 protein: CASSLRGHDQPQHF
clone size: .; J gene: TRBJ2-5; V gene: TRBV5-4; D gene: .; CDR3 length: 16; CDR3 DNA: TGTGCCAGCAGCCCCCCCGGGGGAACACGAGAAGAGACCCAGTACTTC; CDR3 protein: CASSPPGGTREETQYF
clone size: .; J gene: TRBJ1-6; V gene: TRBV9; D gene: .; CDR3 length: 15; CDR3 DNA: TGTGCCAGCAGCGTACTCCCTCAGGGGACTTCACCCCTCCACTTT; CDR3 protein: CASSVLPQGTSPLHF
clone size: once; J gene: TRBJ1-6; V gene: TRBV7-7; D gene: .; CDR3 length: 14; CDR3 DNA: TGTGCCAGCAGCCTCAGGGAGGGGAATTCACCCCTCCACTTT; CDR3 protein: CASSLREGNSPLHF
clone size: .; J gene: TRBJ1-3; V gene: TRBV30; D gene: .; CDR3 length: 17; CDR3 DNA: TGTGCCTGGAGTGCTTCATACAGGGAGAGCCCTGGAAACACCATATATTTT; CDR3 protein: CAWSASYRESPGNTIYF
clone size: few; J gene: TRBJ1-1; V gene: TRBV5-1; D gene: .; CDR3 length: 14; CDR3 DNA: TGCGCCAGCAGCCCGACAGGTTTGGGCACTGAAGCTTTCTTT; CDR3 protein: CASSPTGLGTEAFF
clone size: .; J gene: TRBJ1-2; V gene: TRBV7-2; D gene: TRBD1; CDR3 length: 14; CDR3 DNA: TGTGCCAGCAGCTTAGTGTCAGGGGGTCTGGGCTACACCTTC; CDR3 protein: CASSLVSGGLGYTF
clone size: .; J gene: TRBJ2-2; V gene: TRBV7-2; D gene: .; CDR3 length: 13; CDR3 DNA: TGTGCCAGCAGCTTCGCGAACACCGGGGAGCTGTTTTTT; CDR3 protein: CASSFANTGELFF
clone size: .; J gene: TRBJ1-2; V gene: TRBV6-5; D gene: .; CDR3 length: 13; CDR3 DNA: TGTGCCAGCAGTCCCGTGGGGGGATACGGCTACACCTTC; CDR3 protein: CASSPVGGYGYTF
clone size: .; J gene: TRBJ2-3; V gene: TRBV9; D gene: .; CDR3 length: 12; CDR3 DNA: TGTGCCAGCAGCTCCCCTCCGGATACGCAGTATTTT; CDR3 protein: CASSSPPDTQYF
clone size: .; J gene: TRBJ1-2; V gene: TRBV19; D gene: .; CDR3 length: 14; CDR3 DNA: TGTGCCAGTAGTCTCCACAGGGTCCCTGGGGGCTACACCTTC; CDR3 protein: CASSLHRVPGGYTF
clone size: .; J gene: TRBJ1-2; V gene: TRBV4-3; D gene: .; CDR3 length: 14; CDR3 DNA: TGCGCCAGCAGCCGACAACAAACAAACTATGGCTACACCTTC; CDR3 protein: CASSRQQTNYGYTF
clone size: once; J gene: TRBJ2-7; V gene: TRBV10-3; D gene: TRBD1; CDR3 length: 14; CDR3 DNA: TGTGCCATCAGTGTAGATACAGGGGCGTACGAGCAGTACTTC; CDR3 protein: CAISVDTGAYEQYF
clone size: .; J gene: TRBJ2-7; V gene: TRBV10-3; D gene: TRBD1; CDR3 length: 14; CDR3 DNA: TGTGCCATCAACCCCGACAGGGGTAGCTACGAGCAGTACTTC; CDR3 protein: CAINPDRGSYEQYF
clone size: few; J gene: TRBJ2-5; V gene: TRBV30; D gene: TRBD2; CDR3 length: 14; CDR3 DNA: TGTGCCTGGAGTGTCAGTCGGTTCAGCGGGGCCCAGTACTTC; CDR3 protein: CAWSVSRFSGAQYF
clone size: .; J gene: TRBJ2-3; V gene: TRBV6-6; D gene: TRBD1; CDR3 length: 14; CDR3 DNA: TGTGCCAGCAGATCGGGACAGTTGGCAGATACGCAGTATTTT; CDR3 protein: CASRSGQLADTQYF
clone size: .; J gene: TRBJ1-6; V gene: TRBV5-4; D gene: TRBD1; CDR3 length: 16; CDR3 DNA: TGTGCCAGCAGCTTCGACAGGGGGCGCGGTAATTCACCCCTCCACTTT; CDR3 protein: CASSFDRGRGNSPLHF
clone size: .; J gene: TRBJ1-2; V gene: TRBV4-1; D gene: .; CDR3 length: 15; CDR3 DNA: TGCGCCAGCAGCCAAGTGGCAGCTCGGAACTATGGCTACACCTTC; CDR3 protein: CASSQVAARNYGYTF
clone size: .; J gene: TRBJ1-2; V gene: TRBV5-1; D gene: .; CDR3 length: 15; CDR3 DNA: TGCGCCAGCAGCTTGGAGAGTTGGGGACCCTATGGCTACACCTTC; CDR3 protein: CASSLESWGPYGYTF
clone size: few; J gene: TRBJ1-1; V gene: TRBV7-2; D gene: .; CDR3 length: 15; CDR3 DNA: TGTGCCAGCAGCCCCATGACCCGAAAGAACACTGAAGCTTTCTTT; CDR3 protein: CASSPMTRKNTEAFF
clone size: .; J gene: TRBJ1-2; V gene: TRBV7-9; D gene: .; CDR3 length: 16; CDR3 DNA: TGTGCCAGCAGCGACCGCCGGGGCCGGGGCGGGATTGGCTACACCTTC; CDR3 protein: CASSDRRGRGGIGYTF
clone size: .; J gene: TRBJ2-3; V gene: TRBV5-1; D gene: .; CDR3 length: 15; CDR3 DNA: TGCGCCAGCAGCCTTACAGGAGATAGCACAGATACGCAGTATTTT; CDR3 protein: CASSLTGDSTDTQYF
clone size: .; J gene: TRBJ2-3; V gene: TRBV5-4; D gene: TRBD2; CDR3 length: 16; CDR3 DNA: TGTGCCAGCAGAAAACAGGGTCGACTAGCGACAGATACGCAGTATTTT; CDR3 protein: CASRKQGRLATDTQYF
clone size: .; J gene: TRBJ2-7; V gene: TRBV19; D gene: TRBD1; CDR3 length: 13; CDR3 DNA: TGTGCCGTCCGGGGGGACAGGGGGCGCGAGCAGTACTTC; CDR3 protein: CAVRGDRGREQYF
clone size: .; J gene: TRBJ1-1; V gene: TRBV6-1; D gene: .; CDR3 length: 15; CDR3 DNA: TGTGCCAGCAGTGATGGCGGGGCGCTTAGCACTGAAGCTTTCTTT; CDR3 protein: CASSDGGALSTEAFF
clone size: .; J gene: TRBJ2-5; V gene: TRBV28; D gene: TRBD1; CDR3 length: 13; CDR3 DNA: TGTGCCAGCAGTTCGACAGGGCGAGAGACCCAGTACTTC; CDR3 protein: CASSSTGRETQYF
clone size: .; J gene: TRBJ1-1; V gene: TRBV6-1; D gene: .; CDR3 length: 15; CDR3 DNA: TGTGCCAGCAGTGAAGCGGGGTCCTGGAACACTGAAGCTTTCTTT; CDR3 protein: CASSEAGSWNTEAFF
clone size: .; J gene: TRBJ1-4; V gene: TRBV6-1; D gene: .; CDR3 length: 15; CDR3 DNA: TGTGCCAGCAGTGAAGGGAGTGCAACTAATGAAAAACTGTTTTTT; CDR3 protein: CASSEGSATNEKLFF
clone size: .; J gene: TRBJ2-7; V gene: TRBV7-6; D gene: .; CDR3 length: 13; CDR3 DNA: TGTGCCAGCAGCCTCCAGACGGAGTACGAGCAGTACTTC; CDR3 protein: CASSLQTEYEQYF
clone size: .; J gene: TRBJ1-2; V gene: TRBV10-3; D gene: .; CDR3 length: 13; CDR3 DNA: TGTGCCATCACAGGAGACAGAATTTATGGCTACACCTTC; CDR3 protein: CAITGDRIYGYTF
clone size: .; J gene: TRBJ2-1; V gene: TRBV5-1; D gene: .; CDR3 length: 15; CDR3 DNA: TGCGCCAGCAGCCCAACAGGGATAGCGTACAATGAGCAGTTCTTC; CDR3 protein: CASSPTGIAYNEQFF
clone size: .; J gene: TRBJ2-5; V gene: TRBV6-5; D gene: TRBD2; CDR3 length: 16; CDR3 DNA: TGTGCCAGCAGTTACTCAGAGCGGGGCCCGTGGAAGACCCAGTACTTC; CDR3 protein: CASSYSERGPWKTQYF
clone size: .; J gene: TRBJ2-7; V gene: TRBV4-1; D gene: TRBD2; CDR3 length: 16; CDR3 DNA: TGCGCCAGCAGCCAAGATAGGCCTAGCGGTTACTACGAGCAGTACTTC; CDR3 protein: CASSQDRPSGYYEQYF
clone size: .; J gene: TRBJ1-1; V gene: TRBV2; D gene: .; CDR3 length: 10; CDR3 DNA: TGTGCCAGCGTCCGGGACCAAGCTTTCTTT; CDR3 protein: CASVRDQAFF
clone size: .; J gene: TRBJ2-3; V gene: TRBV30; D gene: .; CDR3 length: 13; CDR3 DNA: TGTGCCTACCTTCGGGACCGCACAGATACGCAGTATTTT; CDR3 protein: CAYLRDRTDTQYF
clone size: .; J gene: TRBJ2-5; V gene: TRBV10-3; D gene: .; CDR3 length: 14; CDR3 DNA: TGTGCCATCAGTGAGTCGAAACTCCAAGAGACCCAGTACTTC; CDR3 protein: CAISESKLQETQYF
clone size: .; J gene: TRBJ1-2; V gene: TRBV13; D gene: .; CDR3 length: 16; CDR3 DNA: TGTGCCAGCAGCCCCGGGCGGGGGTTCGATAACTATGGCTACACCTTC; CDR3 protein: CASSPGRGFDNYGYTF
clone size: .; J gene: TRBJ2-3; V gene: TRBV7-2; D gene: .; CDR3 length: 16; CDR3 DNA: TGTGCCAGCAGCTCCTCCGGGGTTCCGGGAACAGATACGCAGTATTTT; CDR3 protein: CASSSSGVPGTDTQYF
clone size: once; J gene: TRBJ1-1; V gene: TRBV21-1; D gene: .; CDR3 length: 15; CDR3 DNA: TGTGCCAGCAGCGCTTGGGGGGTTTCGAACACTGAAGCTTTCTTT; CDR3 protein: CASSAWGVSNTEAFF
clone size: .; J gene: TRBJ1-1; V gene: TRBV7-8; D gene: .; CDR3 length: 17; CDR3 DNA: TGTGCCAGCAGCTTAGTGTATGAGGGGGGGGCTGGAACTGAAGCTTTCTTT; CDR3 protein: CASSLVYEGGAGTEAFF
clone size: .; J gene: TRBJ1-5; V gene: TRBV18; D gene: TRBD1; CDR3 length: 14; CDR3 DNA: TGTGCCAGCTCACCAGGACAGGAACAGGAGCCCCAGCATTTT; CDR3 protein: CASSPGQEQEPQHF
clone size: few; J gene: TRBJ1-2; V gene: TRBV5-8; D gene: .; CDR3 length: 13; CDR3 DNA: TGTGCCAGCAGCTTTTGGGCAGGGACTGTCGAAACCTTC; CDR3 protein: CASSFWAGTVETF
clone size: few; J gene: TRBJ2-3; V gene: TRBV14; D gene: .; CDR3 length: 14; CDR3 DNA: TGTGCCAGCAGCCCAACAGGGACCACAGATACGCAGTATTTT; CDR3 protein: CASSPTGTTDTQYF
clone size: .; J gene: TRBJ1-2; V gene: TRBV14; D gene: .; CDR3 length: 15; CDR3 DNA: TGTGCCAGCAGCCAGTCGGACCGCGCGATCTATGGCTACACCTTC; CDR3 protein: CASSQSDRAIYGYTF
clone size: once; J gene: TRBJ2-7; V gene: TRBV10-3; D gene: TRBD1; CDR3 length: 14; CDR3 DNA: TGTGCCATCAGTTGGACAGGGGCCACCTACGAGCAGTACTTC; CDR3 protein: CAISWTGATYEQYF
clone size: .; J gene: TRBJ1-4; V gene: TRBV7-9; D gene: .; CDR3 length: 19; CDR3 DNA: TGTGCCAGCAGCTTAGCGTTAAACTATCCACCGGCAACTAATGAAAAACTGTTTTTT; CDR3 protein: CASSLALNYPPATNEKLFF
clone size: .; J gene: TRBJ1-5; V gene: TRBV15; D gene: .; CDR3 length: 15; CDR3 DNA: TGTGCCACCAGCAGAGCGGACAGCCACAATCAGCCCCAGCATTTT; CDR3 protein: CATSRADSHNQPQHF
clone size: .; J gene: TRBJ2-3; V gene: TRBV7-9; D gene: .; CDR3 length: 13; CDR3 DNA: TGTGCTGGGAGGGGGAGCAGCACAGATACGCAGTATTTT; CDR3 protein: CAGRGSSTDTQYF
clone size: once; J gene: TRBJ2-5; V gene: TRBV2; D gene: .; CDR3 length: 14; CDR3 DNA: TGTGCCAGCAATGTGCAGGGGAGAGAAGAGACCCAGTACTTC; CDR3 protein: CASNVQGREETQYF
clone size: .; J gene: TRBJ1-3; V gene: TRBV4-1; D gene: .; CDR3 length: 16; CDR3 DNA: TGCGCCAGCAGTCCCCGGACGGAGGGAACTGGAAACACCATATATTTT; CDR3 protein: CASSPRTEGTGNTIYF
clone size: .; J gene: TRBJ1-5; V gene: TRBV2; D gene: TRBD1; CDR3 length: 14; CDR3 DNA: TGTACCAGCAGTGCGGGACAGCGCAATCAGCCCCAGCATTTT; CDR3 protein: CTSSAGQRNQPQHF
clone size: .; J gene: TRBJ2-3; V gene: TRBV19; D gene: .; CDR3 length: 15; CDR3 DNA: TGTGCCAGTAGTATCGGGTCCAAAGTTGCAGATACGCAGTATTTT; CDR3 protein: CASSIGSKVADTQYF
clone size: .; J gene: TRBJ2-4; V gene: TRBV4-3; D gene: TRBD2; CDR3 length: 15; CDR3 DNA: TGCGCCAGCAGCCTGGGACTAGCGGGAGGAAACATTCAGTACTTC; CDR3 protein: CASSLGLAGGNIQYF